Shown below are 13 T cell receptor beta chains from a single sample sequenced in a study of cytomegalovirus exposure and HLA in healthy donors. 60 Vbeta and 13 Jbeta primers were used in PCR. Measured with immunoSEQ multiplex PCR; TCRdb has only the in-frame clones, and not every one. The sample records 250,000 to 350,000 clones, roughly 89% being singletons. Sequencing was carried out using PBMCs. The origin of the receptors is a man aged 35-49 years in good health and CMV-seropositive.

This chain connects TRBV9 to TRBJ2-3; D is perhaps TRBD2 (6 bases). V was clipped by 0 bases and J by 5 bases, with 10 bases between them. CDR3 length equals 14 residues. CDR1 and CDR2 (germline): SGDLS, YYNGEE. CDR3 sequence: CASSVGGTLDTQYF. The DNA of the CDR3 is TGTGCCAGCAGCGTAGGAGGGACTCTAGATACGCAGTATTTT.

The genes are TRBV19 and TRBJ2-2; D is possibly TRBD2 (6 bases). Germline V gene lookup returns CDR1 LNHDA and CDR2 SQIVND (reference sequence). The V and J ends lost 5 bases and 6 bases respectively, with 22 bases between them. CDR3 size: 17 residues. CDR3 sequence (DNA): TGTGCCAGTAGTTTCCTACCGGGAGCCAGGGACTCCGGGGAGCTGTTTTTT. It is translated as CASSFLPGARDSGELFF.

J is TRBJ1-2 and V is TRBV30; 7 positions agree with TRBD1. CDR1 and CDR2 from the germline V gene are GTSNPN and SVGIG (reference sequence). Trimming removed 1 base from V and 5 bases from J; junction bases left unmatched: 10. The CDR3 loop spans 15 amino acids. The CDR3 reads CAWSGPRTGKYGYTF. As DNA, the CDR3 is TGTGCCTGGAGTGGCCCCCGGACAGGAAAGTATGGCTACACCTTC.

The V gene is TRBV5-1, the J gene TRBJ1-3; maybe TRBD1 (5 bases). This CDR3 contains 16 residues. Germline V gene sequence: CDR1 SGHRS, CDR2 YFSETQ. The V end was cut by 5 bases, the J end by 0 bases, with 15 bases between. The CDR3 region is CASSPYGGSSGNTIYF. The CDR3 bases are TGCGCCAGCAGTCCGTACGGGGGGAGCTCTGGAAACACCATATATTTT.

The V call is TRBV5-1, the J call TRBJ2-1; 11 bases align to TRBD2. Germline values: CDR1 SGHRS, CDR2 YFSETQ. J gave up 6 bases and V 2 bases, and 4 bases lay outside the gene matches. CDR3 length equals 15 residues. CDR3 sequence: CASSFRTSGFNEQFF. DNA for the CDR3: TGCGCCAGCAGCTTCCGGACTAGCGGGTTCAATGAGCAGTTCTTC.

J is TRBJ1-1 and V is TRBV11-2, with D possibly TRBD1 on 6 matching bases. The CDR3 sequence is 19 residues long. V was pared by 4 bases and J by 10 bases, with 34 bases between. Germline loops: CDR1 SGHAT, CDR2 FQNNGV. The CDR3 nucleotides are TGTGCCAGCAGCTCACCGTCTAAGGGGAGGGGGTGGAGGGGGTTCGTAGCTTTCTTT. Amino acid sequence: CASSSPSKGRGWRGFVAFF.

The chain carries TRBV5-1 and TRBJ2-1; TRBD2 matches at 7 bases. From germline, CDR1 is SGHRS and CDR2 YFSETQ. CDR3 length: 14 residues. V lost 2 bases and J lost 5; bases outside the gene matches: 4. CDR3 residues: CASSLMLADNEQFF. The CDR3 DNA reads as TGCGCCAGCAGCTTAATGCTAGCGGACAATGAGCAGTTCTTC.

The chain carries TRBV19 and TRBJ1-1, with 9 bases identical to TRBD1. The V segment lost 4 bases and the J segment 4 bases; nucleotides outside the gene matches: 7. Germline lookup yields CDR1 LNHDA and CDR2 SQIVND (reference sequence). CDR3 length: 15 residues. CDR3 sequence (DNA): TGTGCCAGTAGTAGGGACAGGGCGAAGAGCACTGAAGCTTTCTTT. This sequence encodes CASSRDRAKSTEAFF.

The V gene is TRBV6-6, the J gene TRBJ2-1; weak D call: TRBD2 (7 bases). CDR3 length equals 15 residues. The germline CDR1 and CDR2 sequences are MNHNY and SVGAGI (reference sequence). Deletions cut 0 bases from V and 3 bases from J, with 9 bases between. The CDR3, as DNA: TGTGCCAGCAGTTACTCAGGGGGGGGCTACAATGAGCAGTTCTTC. The encoded protein is CASSYSGGGYNEQFF.

This chain joins TRBV19 and TRBJ2-3, with TRBD2 matching over 8 bases. The CDR3 has 14 residues. V lost 3 bases, J lost 6 bases, and 5 bases stayed unmatched. Germline V lookup: CDR1 LNHDA, CDR2 SQIVND (reference sequence). CDR3 bases: TGTGCCAGTAGTATCTCCGGGAGGGGCGATACGCAGTATTTT. This encodes CASSISGRGDTQYF.

V is TRBV7-3 and J is TRBJ1-1; TRBD1 aligns across 8 bases. The CDR3 length is 17 residues. CDR1 and CDR2 from the germline V gene are SGHTA and FQGTGA. The junction had 13 bases not matched to a gene; V was cut back by 4 bases and J by 3 bases. The CDR3 DNA reads TGTGCCAGCAGCTCCCCACGGGCAGGGGGCCCAGACACTGAAGCTTTCTTT. It translates to CASSSPRAGGPDTEAFF.

This chain connects TRBV7-2 to TRBJ2-3, with a weak D call TRBD2 (5 bases). This CDR3 is 15 amino acids long. Germline CDR1 reads SGHTA; CDR2 reads FQGNSA. Trimming pared 1 base from V and 0 bases from J, leaving 8 bases between. CDR3 amino acids: CASSLGSGSTDTQYF. The CDR3 DNA reads as TGTGCCAGCAGCTTAGGGAGCGGAAGCACAGATACGCAGTATTTT.

V gene TRBV4-1 combines with J gene TRBJ2-5; 11 bases fit TRBD1. From germline, CDR1 is MGHRA and CDR2 YSYEKL. V lost 1 base to trimming and J lost 4 bases; unmatched junction nucleotides: 5. The CDR3 has 16 amino acids. In DNA, the CDR3 is TGCGCCAGCAGCCAAGGCGGACAGGGGGCGGGAGAGACCCAGTACTTC. Translated, it gives CASSQGGQGAGETQYF.